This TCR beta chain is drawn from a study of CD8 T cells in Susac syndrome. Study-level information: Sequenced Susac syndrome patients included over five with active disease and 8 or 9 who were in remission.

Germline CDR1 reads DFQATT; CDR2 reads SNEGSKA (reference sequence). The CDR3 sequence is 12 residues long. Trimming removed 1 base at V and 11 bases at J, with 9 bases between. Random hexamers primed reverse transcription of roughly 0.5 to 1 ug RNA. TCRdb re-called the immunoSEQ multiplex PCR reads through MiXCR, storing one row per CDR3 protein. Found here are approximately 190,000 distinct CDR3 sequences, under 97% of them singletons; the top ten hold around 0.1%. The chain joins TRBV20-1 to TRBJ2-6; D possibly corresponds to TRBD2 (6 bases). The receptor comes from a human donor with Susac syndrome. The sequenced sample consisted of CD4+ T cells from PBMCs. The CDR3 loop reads CSARAGGDVLTF. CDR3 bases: TGCAGTGCTAGAGCAGGAGGGGACGTCCTGACTTTC.